The 8 T cell receptor beta chains presented below share a single source sample, sequenced in a study of spatial heterogeneity in lung cancer. The time point: sample taken at primary tumor resection. TCRdb itself ran the 5' RACE reads through MiXCR, one entry per CDR3 protein. The sample has tens of thousands of distinct CDR3 sequences, 7% seen once. The sample in question was PBMCs, obtained at surgery. The receptors come from a male donor with early-stage non-small cell lung cancer.

This clonotype was counted many times. The J gene is TRBJ2-7, the V gene TRBV6-1, with 8 bases that match TRBD1. The length of the CDR3 is 14 residues. Germline V CDR1 and CDR2: MNHNS, SASEGT. V dropped 6 bases and J dropped 3; count of bases not matched to a gene: 7. The CDR3 sequence: CASRHPGQDYEQYF. Written as DNA, the CDR3 is TGTGCCAGCAGACACCCGGGACAGGACTACGAGCAGTACTTC.

There are many counts of this clonotype. J is TRBJ2-7 and V is TRBV28, with D unclear. The CDR3 consists of 11 residues. CDR1 is MDHEN and CDR2 is SYDVKM in the germline V gene. The V and J ends lost 2 bases and 5 bases respectively, with 4 bases between them. Here the CDR3 DNA reads TGTGCCAGCAGTTTAGGCCACGAGCAGTACTTC. It encodes CASSLGHEQYF.

The rearrangement links TRBV5-1 to TRBJ2-7; TRBD2 agrees at 13 bases. The CDR3 sequence is 16 residues long. CDR1 is SGHRS, CDR2 YFSETQ, per germline. The J segment lost 2 bases and the V segment lost 3 bases, leaving 5 bases of the junction unmatched. This CDR3 is CASSSGLAGDPYEQYF. Written as DNA, the CDR3 is TGCGCCAGCAGCTCCGGACTAGCGGGAGATCCCTACGAGCAGTACTTC.

This clonotype has ten or more counts. V gene TRBV3-1 combines with J gene TRBJ1-6, with no clear D. Per the germline V gene, CDR1 is LGHDT and CDR2 is YNNKEL (reference sequence). The CDR3 has 15 residues. V was shortened by 1 base and J by 7 bases, with 11 bases between the two germline ends. CDR3 DNA sequence: TGTGCCAGCAGCCAAGCCGGCACTGGCAATTCACCCCTCCACTTT. Encoded protein: CASSQAGTGNSPLHF.

V usage is TRBV28 and J usage is TRBJ2-1, with 9 nucleotides matching TRBD2. This CDR3 spans 15 amino acids. Germline assignment: CDR1 MDHEN and CDR2 SYDVKM. Trimming removed 5 bases from V and 2 bases from J; junction bases left unmatched: 4. In DNA form, the CDR3 reads TGTGCCAGCAGTACCATAGCGGGAGCCTACAATGAGCAGTTCTTC. Residues: CASSTIAGAYNEQFF.

This clonotype was seen ten or more times. V and J are TRBV12-5 and TRBJ1-5; D remains unclear. This CDR3 comprises 13 residues. Trimming cost V 8 bases and J 1 base, with 9 bases left between them. CDR1 and CDR2 (germline): LGHNT, FRNRAP. The CDR3 loop reads CASSPGSNQPQHF. The CDR3 DNA follows: TGTGCTAGTAGCCCGGGGAGCAATCAGCCCCAGCATTTT.

There are many counts of this clonotype. The chain employs TRBV5-1 and TRBJ1-1; TRBD1 matches at 7 bases. CDR1 SGHRS and CDR2 YFSETQ come from the germline V gene. This CDR3 region has 15 residues. V lost 2 bases to trimming and J lost 5 bases; unmatched junction nucleotides: 9. The CDR3 loop is CASSLARQGSTEAFF. The CDR3 bases are TGCGCCAGCAGCTTAGCGCGACAGGGTTCAACTGAAGCTTTCTTT.

In its sample, this clonotype was seen many times. This sequence joins TRBV5-1 and TRBJ2-7, with D perhaps matching TRBD1 (5 bases). V lost 4 bases to trimming and J lost 4 bases, with 12 bases between them. This CDR3 is built from 13 residues. Germline V gives CDR1 SGHRS, CDR2 YFSETQ. The CDR3 DNA reads as TGCGCCAGCAGCCCAGGGAATTCTTACGAGCAGTACGTC. Translating it yields CASSPGNSYEQYV.